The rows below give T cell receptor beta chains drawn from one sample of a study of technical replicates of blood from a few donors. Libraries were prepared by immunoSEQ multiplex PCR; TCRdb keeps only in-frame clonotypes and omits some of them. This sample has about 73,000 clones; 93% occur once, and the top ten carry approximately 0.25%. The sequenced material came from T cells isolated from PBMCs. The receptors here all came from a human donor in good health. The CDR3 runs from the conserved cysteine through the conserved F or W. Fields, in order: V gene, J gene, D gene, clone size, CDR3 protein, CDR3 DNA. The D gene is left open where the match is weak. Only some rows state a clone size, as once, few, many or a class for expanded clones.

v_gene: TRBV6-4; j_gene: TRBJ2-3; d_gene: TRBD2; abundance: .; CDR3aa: CASSDGLAGGTDTQYF; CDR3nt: TGTGCCAGCAGTGACGGTCTAGCGGGGGGCACAGATACGCAGTATTTT
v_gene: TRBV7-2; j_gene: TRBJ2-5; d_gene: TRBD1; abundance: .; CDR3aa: CASSLRDRGGETQYF; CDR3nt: TGTGCCAGCAGCCTCCGGGACAGGGGGGGAGAGACCCAGTACTTC
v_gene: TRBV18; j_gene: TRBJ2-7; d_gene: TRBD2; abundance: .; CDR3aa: CASSPSSGSSYEQYF; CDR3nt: TGTGCCAGCTCACCATCAAGCGGGAGCTCCTACGAGCAGTACTTC
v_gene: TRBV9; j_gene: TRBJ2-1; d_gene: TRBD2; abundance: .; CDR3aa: CASNRLAGENNEQFF; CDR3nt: TGTGCCAGCAACCGACTAGCGGGGGAGAACAATGAGCAGTTCTTC
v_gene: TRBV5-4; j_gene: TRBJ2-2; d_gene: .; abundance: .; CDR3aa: CASSPGVDTGELFF; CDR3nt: TGTGCCAGCAGCCCGGGAGTGGACACCGGGGAGCTGTTTTTT
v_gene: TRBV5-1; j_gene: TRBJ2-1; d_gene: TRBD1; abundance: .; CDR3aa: CASSLVPGQGLHNEQFF; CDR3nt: TGCGCCAGCAGCTTGGTGCCGGGACAGGGGCTACACAATGAGCAGTTCTTC
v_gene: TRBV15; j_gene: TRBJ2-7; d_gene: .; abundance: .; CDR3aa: CATSSEAGPYEQYF; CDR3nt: TGTGCCACCAGCAGTGAGGCGGGGCCCTACGAGCAGTACTTC
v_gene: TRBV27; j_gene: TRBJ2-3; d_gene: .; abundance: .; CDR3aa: CASSLRGGTDTQYF; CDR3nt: TGTGCCAGCAGTTTACGCGGAGGCACAGATACGCAGTATTTT
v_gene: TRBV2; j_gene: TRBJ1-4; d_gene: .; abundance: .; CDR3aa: CASRRGPNEKLFF; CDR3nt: TGTGCCAGCAGACGAGGGCCCAATGAAAAACTGTTTTTT
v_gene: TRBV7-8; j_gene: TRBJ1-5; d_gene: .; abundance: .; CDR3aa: CASSLANREFNQPQHF; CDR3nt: TGTGCCAGCAGCTTAGCTAACAGGGAATTCAATCAGCCCCAGCATTTT
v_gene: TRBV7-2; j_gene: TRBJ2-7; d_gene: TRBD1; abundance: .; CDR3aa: CASRKPGTGTYEQYF; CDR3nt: TGTGCCAGCAGAAAGCCCGGGACAGGAACCTACGAGCAGTACTTC
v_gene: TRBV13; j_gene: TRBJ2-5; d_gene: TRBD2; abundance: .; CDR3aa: CASSPAGTSGKETQYF; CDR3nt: TGTGCCAGCAGCCCCGCGGGGACTAGCGGAAAAGAGACCCAGTACTTC
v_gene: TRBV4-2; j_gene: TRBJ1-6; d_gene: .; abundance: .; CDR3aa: CASSQGGGAGNSPLHF; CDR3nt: TGTGCCAGCAGCCAAGGGGGAGGGGCTGGTAATTCACCCCTCCACTTT
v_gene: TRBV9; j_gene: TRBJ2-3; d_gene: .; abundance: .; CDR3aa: CASSANKGGDTQYF; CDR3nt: TGTGCCAGCAGCGCGAACAAAGGGGGAGATACGCAGTATTTT
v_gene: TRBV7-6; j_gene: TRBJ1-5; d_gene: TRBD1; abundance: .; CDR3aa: CASSLGQGRNQPQHF; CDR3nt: TGTGCCAGCAGCTTAGGACAGGGGCGCAATCAGCCCCAGCATTTT
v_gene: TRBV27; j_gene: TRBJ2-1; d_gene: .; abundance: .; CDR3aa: CASSDSGPSYNEQFF; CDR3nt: TGTGCCAGCAGCGATAGCGGCCCTTCCTACAATGAGCAGTTCTTC
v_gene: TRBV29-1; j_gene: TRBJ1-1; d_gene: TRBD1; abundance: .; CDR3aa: CSVEGGQGGNTEAFF; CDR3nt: TGCAGCGTTGAAGGGGGACAGGGGGGGAACACTGAAGCTTTCTTT
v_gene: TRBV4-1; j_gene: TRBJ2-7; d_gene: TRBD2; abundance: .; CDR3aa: CASSPGLAGVTHYEQYF; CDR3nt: TGCGCCAGCAGCCCCGGACTAGCGGGGGTCACACACTACGAGCAGTACTTC
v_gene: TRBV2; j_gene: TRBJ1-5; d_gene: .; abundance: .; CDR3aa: CASSAGSPQHF; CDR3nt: TGTGCCAGCAGCGCAGGGTCTCCCCAGCATTTT
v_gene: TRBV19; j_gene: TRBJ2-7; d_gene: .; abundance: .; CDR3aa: CASSHLWAGSYEQYF; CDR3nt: TGTGCCAGTAGTCATCTATGGGCGGGATCCTACGAGCAGTACTTC
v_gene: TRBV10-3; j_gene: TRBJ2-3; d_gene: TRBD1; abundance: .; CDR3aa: CATRQGSGDTQYF; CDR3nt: TGTGCCACTCGACAGGGGTCGGGAGATACGCAGTATTTT
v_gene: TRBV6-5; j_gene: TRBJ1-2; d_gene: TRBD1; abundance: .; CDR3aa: CASSYSGGEGYTF; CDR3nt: TGTGCCAGCAGTTACTCAGGGGGCGAGGGCTACACCTTC
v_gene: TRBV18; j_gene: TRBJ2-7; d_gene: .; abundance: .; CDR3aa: CASSPLGSREQYF; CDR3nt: TGTGCCAGCTCACCTCTCGGGAGCCGGGAGCAGTACTTC
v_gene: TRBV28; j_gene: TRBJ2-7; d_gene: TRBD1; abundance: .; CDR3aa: CAARGTGLYEQYF; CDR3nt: TGTGCCGCCCGGGGGACAGGGCTATACGAGCAGTACTTC
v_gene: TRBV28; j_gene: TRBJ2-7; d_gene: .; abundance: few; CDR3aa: CASTKGLPVIYEQYF; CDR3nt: TGTGCCAGCACAAAGGGACTCCCCGTTATATACGAGCAGTACTTC
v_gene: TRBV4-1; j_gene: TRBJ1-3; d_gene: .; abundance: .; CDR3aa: CASRAPGSSGNTIYF; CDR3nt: TGCGCCAGCAGAGCTCCGGGAAGCTCTGGAAACACCATATATTTT
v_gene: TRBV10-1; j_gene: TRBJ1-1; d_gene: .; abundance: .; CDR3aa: CASSEYGGAGSNTEAFF; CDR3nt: TGCGCCAGCAGTGAGTACGGCGGGGCAGGGTCGAACACTGAAGCTTTCTTT
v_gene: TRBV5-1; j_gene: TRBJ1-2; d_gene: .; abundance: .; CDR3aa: CASSPTQGARDYGYTF; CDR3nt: TGCGCCAGCAGCCCCACCCAAGGCGCTCGGGACTATGGCTACACCTTC
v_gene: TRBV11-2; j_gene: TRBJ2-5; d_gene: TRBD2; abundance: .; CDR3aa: CASSLDPGLAGKTQYF; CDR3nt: TGTGCCAGCAGCTTAGATCCGGGACTAGCGGGGAAGACCCAGTACTTC
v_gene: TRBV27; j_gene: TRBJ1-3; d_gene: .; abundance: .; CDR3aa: CASSLSGSGDGNTIYF; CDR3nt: TGTGCCAGCAGTTTATCCGGTTCAGGGGACGGAAACACCATATATTTT
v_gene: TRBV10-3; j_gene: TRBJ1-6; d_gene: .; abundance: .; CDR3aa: CAIRGREDSPLHF; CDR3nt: TGTGCCATCAGAGGCAGGGAGGATTCACCCCTCCACTTT
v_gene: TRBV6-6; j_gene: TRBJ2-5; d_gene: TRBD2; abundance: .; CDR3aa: CASSSGWGGETQYF; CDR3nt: TGTGCCAGCAGCTCCGGTTGGGGGGGGGAGACCCAGTACTTC
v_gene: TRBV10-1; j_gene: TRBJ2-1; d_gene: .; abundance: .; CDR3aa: CASSESWGEQFF; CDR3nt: TGCGCCAGCAGTGAGTCATGGGGCGAGCAGTTCTTC
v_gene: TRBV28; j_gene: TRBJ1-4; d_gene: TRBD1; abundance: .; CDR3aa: CASSLLDRDSEKLFF; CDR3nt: TGTGCCAGCAGTTTACTCGACAGGGATAGTGAAAAACTGTTTTTT
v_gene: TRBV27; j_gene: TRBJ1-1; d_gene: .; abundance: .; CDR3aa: CASSLPITRGTEAFF; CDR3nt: TGTGCCAGCAGTTTACCCATCACACGGGGGACTGAAGCTTTCTTT
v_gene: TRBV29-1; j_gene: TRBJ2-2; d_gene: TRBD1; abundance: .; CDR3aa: CSVEGGQGASGELFF; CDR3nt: TGCAGCGTTGAAGGTGGGCAGGGGGCTTCCGGGGAGCTGTTTTTT
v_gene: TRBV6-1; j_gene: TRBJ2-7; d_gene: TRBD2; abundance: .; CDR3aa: CASSEASGSPFYEQYF; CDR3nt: TGTGCCAGCAGTGAGGCTAGCGGGAGCCCCTTCTACGAGCAGTACTTC
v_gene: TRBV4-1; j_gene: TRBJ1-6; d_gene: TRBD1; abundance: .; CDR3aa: CASSPTSRGRPLHF; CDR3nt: TGCGCCAGCAGCCCTACATCCAGGGGGCGGCCCCTCCACTTT
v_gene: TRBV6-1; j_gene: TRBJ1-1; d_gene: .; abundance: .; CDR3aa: CASSDSAGGGMNTEAFF; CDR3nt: TGTGCCAGCAGTGATTCCGCCGGGGGAGGGATGAACACTGAAGCTTTCTTT
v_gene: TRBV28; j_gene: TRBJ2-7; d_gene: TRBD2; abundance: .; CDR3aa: CASSSFGLAEASYEQYF; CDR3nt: TGTGCCAGCAGTTCCTTTGGACTAGCGGAGGCCTCCTACGAGCAGTACTTC
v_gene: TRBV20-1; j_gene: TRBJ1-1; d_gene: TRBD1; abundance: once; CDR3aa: CSAKQGFEAFF; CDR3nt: TGCAGTGCTAAACAGGGGTTTGAAGCTTTCTTT
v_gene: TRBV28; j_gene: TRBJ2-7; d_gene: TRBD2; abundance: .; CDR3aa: CASGGGYEQYF; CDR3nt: TGTGCCAGCGGGGGGGGTTACGAGCAGTACTTC
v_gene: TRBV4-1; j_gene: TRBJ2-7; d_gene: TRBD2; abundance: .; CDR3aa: CASSQLAGGPHEQYF; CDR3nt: TGCGCCAGCAGCCAACTAGCGGGAGGGCCTCACGAGCAGTACTTC